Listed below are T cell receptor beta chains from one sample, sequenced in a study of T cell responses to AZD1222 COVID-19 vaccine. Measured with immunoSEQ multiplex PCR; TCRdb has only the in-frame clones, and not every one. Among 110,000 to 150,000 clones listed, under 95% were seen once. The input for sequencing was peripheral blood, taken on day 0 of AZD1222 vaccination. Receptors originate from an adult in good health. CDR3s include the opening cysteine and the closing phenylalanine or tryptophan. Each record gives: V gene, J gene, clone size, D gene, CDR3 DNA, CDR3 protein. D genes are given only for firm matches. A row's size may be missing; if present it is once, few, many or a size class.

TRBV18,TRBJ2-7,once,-,TGTGCCAGCTCACTCGCCGGGAGCCCCTCTGAGCAGTACTTC,CASSLAGSPSEQYF
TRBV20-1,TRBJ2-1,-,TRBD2,TGCAGTGCTAGTGGGGCTAGCGGGCCCAACAATGAGCAGTTCTTC,CSASGASGPNNEQFF
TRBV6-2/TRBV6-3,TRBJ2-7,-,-,TGTGCCAGCAGTTACTCGCGTGGGTTTGGGCAGAAGACCTACGAGCAGTACTTC,CASSYSRGFGQKTYEQYF
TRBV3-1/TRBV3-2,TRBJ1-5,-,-,TGTGCCAGCAGCCAAGAGGGCAGGGATCATCAGCCCCAGCATTTT,CASSQEGRDHQPQHF
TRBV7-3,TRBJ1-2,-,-,TGTGCCAGCAGTTACGACAGAAACTATGGCTACACCTTC,CASSYDRNYGYTF
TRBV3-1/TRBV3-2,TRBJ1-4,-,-,TGTGCCAGCAGCCCCACAGGGATTGCAACTAATGAAAAACTGTTTTTT,CASSPTGIATNEKLFF
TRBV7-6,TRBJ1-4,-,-,TGTGCCAGCAGCTTAAATTGGGGGACCGAGGAAAAACTGTTTTTT,CASSLNWGTEEKLFF
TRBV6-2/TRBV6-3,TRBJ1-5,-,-,TGTGCCAGCAGTTACGTGGCAGTTAGCAATCAGCCCCAGCATTTT,CASSYVAVSNQPQHF
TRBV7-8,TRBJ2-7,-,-,TGTGCCAGCAGCCCCCGACTGTTCTACGAGCAGTACTTC,CASSPRLFYEQYF
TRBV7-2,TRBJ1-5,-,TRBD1,TGTGCCAGCAAAGGACAGGGATCTTTGGAGCCCCAGCATTTT,CASKGQGSLEPQHF
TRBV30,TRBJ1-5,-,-,TGTGCCTGGAGTGTACTGGGGGGCAATCAGCCCCAGCATTTT,CAWSVLGGNQPQHF
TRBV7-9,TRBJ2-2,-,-,TGTGCCAGCAGCTTAGGTGACAGCCAAACCGGGGAGCTGTTTTTT,CASSLGDSQTGELFF
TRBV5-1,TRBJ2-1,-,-,TGCGCCAGCAGCTTGGCTAGCATTGGATCCTACAATGAGCAGTTCTTC,CASSLASIGSYNEQFF
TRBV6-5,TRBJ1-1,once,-,TGTGCCAGCAGTTACTCCACAGGGAACACTGAAGCTTTCTTT,CASSYSTGNTEAFF
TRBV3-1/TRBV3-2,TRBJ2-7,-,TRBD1,TGTGCCAGCAGCCAAGAACCACAGGGGACCTACGAGCAGTACTTC,CASSQEPQGTYEQYF
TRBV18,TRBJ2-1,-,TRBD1,TGTGCCAGCTCAGCGACCGGGACAGGGTCATCCAATGAGCAGTTCTTC,CASSATGTGSSNEQFF
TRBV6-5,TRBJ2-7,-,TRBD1,TGTGCCAGCGCACGACAGGGGACGTACGAGCAGTACTTC,CASARQGTYEQYF
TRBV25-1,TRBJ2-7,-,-,TGTGCCAGCAGGGACAGCTCCTACGAGCAGTACTTC,CASRDSSYEQYF
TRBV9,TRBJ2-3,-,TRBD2,TGTGCCAGCAGCGTAGAGGAGGGAGGGGTCACAGATACGCAGTATTTT,CASSVEEGGVTDTQYF
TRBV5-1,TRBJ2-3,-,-,TGCGCCAGCAGCTTGGGCGACCAAGCTAGCACAGATACGCAGTATTTT,CASSLGDQASTDTQYF
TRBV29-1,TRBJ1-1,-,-,TGCAGCGTTGTTTCCGCGGGGACTGAAGCTTTCTTT,CSVVSAGTEAFF
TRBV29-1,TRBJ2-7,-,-,TGCAGCGCCGAGGGCCCTAGCGAGCAGTACTTC,CSAEGPSEQYF
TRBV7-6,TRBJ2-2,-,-,TGTGCCAGCAGCTTAGGTGCCGGGGAGCTGTTTTTT,CASSLGAGELFF
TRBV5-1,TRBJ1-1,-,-,TGCGCCAGCAGCTTGGGGGACGCAGGAGCCACTGAAGCTTTCTTT,CASSLGDAGATEAFF
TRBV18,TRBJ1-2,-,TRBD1,TGTGCCAGCTCGACGGACAGGGGGTATGGCTACACCTTC,CASSTDRGYGYTF
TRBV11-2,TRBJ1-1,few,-,TGTGCCAGCAGCCCCAGGGTTGGTGACACTGAAGCTTTCTTT,CASSPRVGDTEAFF
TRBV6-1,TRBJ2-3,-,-,TGTGCCAGCAGTGAAGGCGGCAGGGGAGGGAGTTTT,CASSEGGRGGSF
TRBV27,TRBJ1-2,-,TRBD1,TGTGCCAGCAGCAGATTGCTATCGACAGGGGGCCGGGGAGGCTATGGCTACACCTTC,CASSRLLSTGGRGGYGYTF
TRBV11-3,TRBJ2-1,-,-,TGTGCCAGCAGCTTAAACCGGGCAACCAATGAGCAGTTCTTC,CASSLNRATNEQFF
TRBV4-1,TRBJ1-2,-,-,TGCGCCAGCAGCCACGCCGGGGGCTTTAACTATGGCTACACCTTC,CASSHAGGFNYGYTF
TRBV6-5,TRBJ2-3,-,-,TGTGCCAGCAGTTACGGTAGCGAGGGACGGAAGCAGTATTTT,CASSYGSEGRKQYF
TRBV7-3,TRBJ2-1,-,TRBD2,TGTGCCAGCAGCGCCCTAGCGGGCCGTTACAATGAGCAGTTCTTC,CASSALAGRYNEQFF
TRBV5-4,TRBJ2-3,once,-,TGTGCCACGCATACCAGCGGCACAGATACGCAGTATTTT,CATHTSGTDTQYF
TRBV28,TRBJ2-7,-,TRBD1,TGTGCCAGCAGAACTGCGGGACAGGGGACCCCCTACGAGCAGTACTTC,CASRTAGQGTPYEQYF
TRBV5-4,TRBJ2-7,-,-,TGTGCCAGCAGCTTAGGTAGCAGGAACTACGAGCAGTACTTC,CASSLGSRNYEQYF
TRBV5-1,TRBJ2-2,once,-,TGCGCCAGCAGCTGGTCAAGGGACACCGGGGAGCTGTTTTTT,CASSWSRDTGELFF
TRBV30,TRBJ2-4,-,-,TGTGCCTGGAGTCCCTACCCCGGGGGCAAAAACATTCAGTACTTC,CAWSPYPGGKNIQYF
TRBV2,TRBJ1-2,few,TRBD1,TGTGCCAGAAACTCGGGACAGGGGGCGAAAGGCTATGGCTACACCTTC,CARNSGQGAKGYGYTF
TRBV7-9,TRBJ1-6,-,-,TGTGCCAGCAGTTTCGGGCGATCCTTGGAGGGTAATTCACCCCTCCACTTT,CASSFGRSLEGNSPLHF
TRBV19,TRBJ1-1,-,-,TGTGCCAGTAGTATAGATGCCGGGGAGGGTTGGAACACTGAAGCTTTCTTT,CASSIDAGEGWNTEAFF
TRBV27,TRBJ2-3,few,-,TGTGCCAGCAGTTTATTGACTAGTAACACAGATACGCAGTATTTT,CASSLLTSNTDTQYF